The next 20 T cell receptor beta chains were all read from a single sample in a study of T cell responses to AZD1222 COVID-19 vaccine (dated by TCRdb to the early 2020s). The sample's time point label is to be understood as: baseline before first vaccination. Library prep was done by the immunoSEQ multiplex PCR assay. In its TCRdb copy, this immuneACCESS table keeps in-frame sequences only and misses some clones. Where compared with another copy, unresolved V genes explain less than half of these, and the others have no known cause. The sample data list around 120,000 clones, and 80% to 90% of these were observed just once. The ten largest clonotypes hold about 1.2% of the sample. The material sequenced was peripheral blood, taken on day 0 of AZD1222 vaccination. Receptors were obtained from an adult in good health.

This chain joins TRBV5-8 and TRBJ2-3, with D unresolved. The CDR3 contains 13 residues. In germline, CDR1 is SGHTS, CDR2 YDEGEE. V shed 6 bases and J shed 2 bases, with 10 bases lying between them. The chain's CDR3 is CASMTYYTDTQYF. The CDR3 bases are TGTGCCAGCATGACCTACTACACAGATACGCAGTATTTT. The complete variable domain, with remaining parts taken from reference TRBV5-8 and TRBJ2-3, reads EAGVTQSPTHLIKTRGQQATLRCSPISGHTSVYWYQQALGLGLQFLLWYDEGEERNRGNFPPRFSGRQFPNYSSELNVNALELEDSALYLCASMTYYTDTQYFGPGTRLTVL.

This chain uses TRBV20-1 with TRBJ1-1, with D perhaps TRBD1 (5 bases). Germline lookup yields CDR1 DFQATT and CDR2 SNEGSKA (reference sequence). Trimming removed 5 bases from V and 11 bases from J, with 15 bases in between. The length of the CDR3 is 11 residues. The CDR3: CSAGGRYEAFF. In nucleotides, the CDR3 is TGCAGTGCTGGGGGACGGTACGAGGCTTTCTTT.

The V and J genes are TRBV29-1 and TRBJ1-5, with D possibly matching TRBD1 (5 bases). Germline V gene data show CDR1 as SQVTM and CDR2 as ANQGSEA. V was pared by 6 bases and J by 8 bases, with 20 bases between. The CDR3 consists of 14 residues. The CDR3 sequence: CSVMGDQGTEPQHF. CDR3 in DNA: TGCAGCGTGATGGGTGATCAGGGTACAGAGCCCCAGCATTTT.

This chain uses TRBV19 with TRBJ1-2; D may be TRBD1 (6 bases). V was pared by 8 bases and J by 2 bases, with 18 bases between. Germline CDR1 is LNHDA and CDR2 is SQIVND (reference sequence). The CDR3 runs 15 residues. CDR3 in amino acids: CASGGRELLNYGYTF. In DNA, the CDR3 is TGTGCCAGTGGGGGGCGGGAGCTCCTCAACTATGGCTACACCTTC. Together with reference TRBV19 and TRBJ1-2, the CDR3 gives the full variable domain: DGGITQSPKYLFRKEGQNVTLSCEQNLNHDAMYWYRQDPGQGLRLIYYSQIVNDFQKGDIAEGYSVSREKKESFPLTVTSAQKNPTAFYLCASGGRELLNYGYTFGSGTRLTVV.

The chain combines TRBV5-6 with TRBJ1-6; D may be TRBD1 (5 bases). V dropped 4 bases and J dropped 7 bases, with 15 bases sitting between them. CDR3 length: 15 amino acids. Germline V gene lookup returns CDR1 SGHDT and CDR2 YYEEEE. The CDR3: CASSGDGAVNSPLHF. Here the CDR3 DNA reads TGTGCCAGCAGCGGGGACGGGGCTGTGAATTCACCCCTCCACTTT.

V gene TRBV9 combines with J gene TRBJ1-1; D might be TRBD1 (6 bases). Germline values: CDR1 SGDLS, CDR2 YYNGEE. This CDR3 has 15 residues. V was cut by 2 bases and J by 1 base, with 12 bases left in between. Here the CDR3 reads CASSVLQGGNTEAFF. CDR3 nucleotides: TGTGCCAGCAGCGTCCTACAGGGAGGGAACACTGAAGCTTTCTTT.

The rearrangement joins TRBV7-9 to TRBJ2-5, with TRBD1 matching 8 bases. The germline CDR1 and CDR2 sequences are SEHNR and FQNEAQ (reference sequence). V lost 3 bases, J lost 5 bases, and 5 bases stayed unmatched. The CDR3 runs to 14 residues. CDR3 residues: CASSFSGGRETQYF. The CDR3 DNA reads as TGTGCCAGCAGCTTCTCAGGGGGCAGGGAGACCCAGTACTTC.

The chain carries TRBV19 and TRBJ1-2; D is unclear. Germline CDR1 LNHDA, CDR2 SQIVND (reference sequence). The V gene lost 5 bases and the J gene lost 4 bases, with 20 bases spanning the gap. The CDR3 runs 16 residues. Written as DNA, the CDR3 is TGTGCCAGTAGTTCACTACCCAATCCACTCATCTATGGCTACACCTTC. Translation: CASSSLPNPLIYGYTF.

The J gene is TRBJ2-7, the V gene TRBV3-1 (or the pseudogene TRBV3-2), with D perhaps TRBD1 (5 bases). Germline CDR1 LGHDT, CDR2 YNNKEL (reference sequence). The CDR3 spans 15 residues. With 2 bases removed from V and 2 bases from J, the gap between germline ends came to 13 bases. The DNA of the CDR3 is TGTGCCAGCAGCCAAAGGGCCAGGGTAGCCTACGAGCAGTACTTC. It is translated as CASSQRARVAYEQYF.

The chain couples TRBV25-1 to TRBJ2-3; 9 nucleotides align to TRBD2. Germline V gene lookup returns CDR1 MGHDK and CDR2 SYGVNS. After removal of 1 base from V and 6 bases from J, the junction contained 8 bases not matched to a gene. This CDR3 contains 16 residues. The CDR3 loop reads CASSEFAGGPMDTQYF. The CDR3 DNA is TGTGCCAGCAGTGAATTTGCGGGGGGGCCTATGGATACGCAGTATTTT.

About this clone: Other DNA sequences within the sample encode an identical CDR3. This chain uses TRBV3-1 (or the pseudogene TRBV3-2) with TRBJ2-7; unclear D gene. V was cut by 3 bases and J by 4 bases, with 4 bases left in between. Per the germline V gene, CDR1 is LGHDT and CDR2 is YNNKEL (reference sequence). CDR3 size: 11 residues. In DNA, the CDR3 is TGTGCCAGCAGCCAGGGATACGAGCAGTACTTC. Encoded protein: CASSQGYEQYF.

This clone was detected once. This rearrangement joins TRBV19 to TRBJ1-3; no reliable D call. V gave up 3 bases and J gave up 8 bases, with 11 bases separating them. Germline CDR1 reads LNHDA; CDR2 reads SQIVND (reference sequence). The CDR3 is 13 amino acids. The CDR3 protein is CASSIALSDTIYF. The CDR3, as DNA: TGTGCCAGTAGTATTGCCCTATCGGACACCATATATTTT.

CDR3 region: CAISESAGGGNQPQHF. CDR3 DNA: TGTGCCATCAGTGAGTCCGCGGGGGGCGGCAATCAGCCCCAGCATTTT. This chain joins TRBV10-3 and TRBJ1-5; possible D gene TRBD1, 6 bases. The CDR3 sequence is 16 residues long. The ends were cut back, 0 bases at V and 2 bases at J, with 11 bases in the middle. Germline CDR1 ENHRY, CDR2 SYGVKD.

The chain has TRBV7-6 and TRBJ2-5; 10 nucleotides align to TRBD2. After removal of 5 bases from V and 2 bases from J, the junction contained 14 bases not matched to a gene. The germline V gene encodes CDR1 SGHVS and CDR2 FNYEAQ. The CDR3 consists of 18 residues. The CDR3 spells CASSVSGGQLRVQETQYF. The CDR3 region has the DNA TGTGCCAGCAGCGTTAGCGGGGGGCAGCTGCGGGTTCAAGAGACCCAGTACTTC.

The chain couples TRBV11-3 to TRBJ1-1, with D hard to call. This CDR3 is 13 amino acids long. Germline CDR1 SGHNT, CDR2 YENEEA. The ends were cut back, 6 bases at V and 2 bases at J, with 10 bases in the middle. In DNA form, the CDR3 reads TGTGCCAGCAGGTTAAGGACCAACACTGAAGCTTTCTTT. It is translated as CASRLRTNTEAFF.

The chain employs TRBV4-1 and TRBJ1-4; TRBD1 is a possible D gene (5 bases). V was cut by 0 bases and J by 8 bases, with 13 bases left in between. This CDR3 has 15 amino acids. Germline V CDR1 and CDR2: MGHRA, YSYEKL. This CDR3 is CASSQDGQGYEKLFF. The CDR3 DNA reads TGCGCCAGCAGCCAAGACGGCCAGGGCTACGAAAAACTGTTTTTT.

The chain is built from TRBV11-3 and TRBJ1-1; D gene ambiguous. Germline values: CDR1 SGHNT, CDR2 YENEEA. The CDR3 totals 13 residues. V dropped 6 bases and J dropped 0 bases, with 8 bases sitting between them. CDR3 sequence (DNA): TGTGCCAGCAGATTGGGGATGAACACTGAAGCTTTCTTT. Encoded protein: CASRLGMNTEAFF.

This clone was recorded only once. J is TRBJ2-1 and V is TRBV27; D uncertain. Trimming cost V 2 bases and J 8 bases, with 16 bases left between them. The CDR3 covers 15 residues. Germline values: CDR1 MNHEY, CDR2 SMNVEV (reference sequence). Written as DNA, the CDR3 is TGTGCCAGCAGTTTACGGTTTTCGTTGTCGGATGAGCAGTTCTTC. It codes for CASSLRFSLSDEQFF.

The chain joins TRBV4-2 to TRBJ1-4, with D possibly being TRBD1 (5 bases). The CDR3 loop spans 16 amino acids. V was shortened by 3 bases and J by 8 bases, with 19 bases between the two germline ends. Looked up from germline, CDR1 is LGHNA and CDR2 is YNFKEQ. Written as DNA, the CDR3 is TGTGCCAGCAGCCAGAAGGTAAGGCGAGGGGAAGAAAAACTGTTTTTT. This translates into CASSQKVRRGEEKLFF.

This sequence joins TRBV4-3 and TRBJ1-4; D gene unclear. Germline assignment: CDR1 LGHNA and CDR2 YSLEER. The CDR3 totals 15 residues. V was shortened by 4 bases and J by 5 bases, with 14 bases between the two germline ends. The CDR3 here is CASSPIRGINEKLFF. CDR3 sequence (DNA): TGCGCCAGCAGCCCTATACGCGGGATCAATGAAAAACTGTTTTTT.